This is a list of T cell receptor beta chains from one sample in a study of shared clonotypes between healthy human individuals. Profiled with immunoSEQ multiplex PCR; TCRdb holds only in-frame clones, not every one. The data contain approximately 2.5 million clones, 93% of them singletons. The sequenced sample was naive CD4+ T cells from PBMCs. The receptors derive from a man between 18 and 29 years old in good health. Some clones in this sample may be carry-over from other donors' samples. CDR3s include the opening cysteine and the closing phenylalanine or tryptophan. Fields, in order: D gene, J gene, clone size, CDR3 length, V gene, CDR3 DNA, CDR3 protein. A D gene is named only where the DNA matches it firmly. Rows give clone size only sometimes, using once, few, many, or a class for an expanded clone.

D gene: -
J gene: TRBJ2-1
clone size: once
CDR3 length: 14
V gene: TRBV19
CDR3 DNA: TGTGCCAGTAGTATGGGCTCAAGTTCCGATGAGCAGTTCTTC
CDR3 protein: CASSMGSSSDEQFF

D gene: -
J gene: TRBJ2-3
clone size: -
CDR3 length: 15
V gene: TRBV7-2
CDR3 DNA: TGTGCCAGCAGCTTAATGACTATAGTCACAGATACGCAGTATTTT
CDR3 protein: CASSLMTIVTDTQYF

D gene: -
J gene: TRBJ2-2
clone size: -
CDR3 length: 12
V gene: TRBV15
CDR3 DNA: TGTGCCACCAGCAGACGAACCGGGGAGCTGTTTTTT
CDR3 protein: CATSRRTGELFF

D gene: -
J gene: TRBJ1-2
clone size: -
CDR3 length: 13
V gene: TRBV7-9
CDR3 DNA: TGTGCCAGCAGCCCGACAGAAGTCTATGGCTACACCTTC
CDR3 protein: CASSPTEVYGYTF

D gene: -
J gene: TRBJ2-7
clone size: -
CDR3 length: 12
V gene: TRBV27
CDR3 DNA: TGTGCCAGCAGTTCGTACAGCTACGAGCAGTACTTC
CDR3 protein: CASSSYSYEQYF

D gene: -
J gene: TRBJ1-5
clone size: -
CDR3 length: 13
V gene: TRBV5-1
CDR3 DNA: TGCGCCAGCAGCTTGGACGGAAATCAGCCCCAGCATTTT
CDR3 protein: CASSLDGNQPQHF

D gene: -
J gene: TRBJ1-1
clone size: once
CDR3 length: 17
V gene: TRBV27
CDR3 DNA: TGTGCCAGCAGTTTAGCAGGTTACGTTCGACTGAACACTGAAGCTTTCTTT
CDR3 protein: CASSLAGYVRLNTEAFF

D gene: -
J gene: TRBJ2-7
clone size: -
CDR3 length: 13
V gene: TRBV11-3
CDR3 DNA: TGTGCCAGCAGCCGCCGGGACGGTTACGAGCAGTACTTC
CDR3 protein: CASSRRDGYEQYF

D gene: -
J gene: TRBJ2-3
clone size: -
CDR3 length: 15
V gene: TRBV6-1
CDR3 DNA: TGTGCCAGCAGTGAAAGGTTGAGCACAGATAATCCGCAGTATTTT
CDR3 protein: CASSERLSTDNPQYF

D gene: TRBD2
J gene: TRBJ2-7
clone size: -
CDR3 length: 19
V gene: TRBV7-8
CDR3 DNA: TGTGCCAGCAGCTTAGAACGATACCTAGGGACTAGCGGGAGTTACGAGCAGTACTTC
CDR3 protein: CASSLERYLGTSGSYEQYF

D gene: -
J gene: TRBJ2-1
clone size: -
CDR3 length: 13
V gene: TRBV4-3
CDR3 DNA: TGCGCCAGCAGCCAAGGGGGCTCCTCTGTGCAGTTCTTC
CDR3 protein: CASSQGGSSVQFF

D gene: -
J gene: TRBJ1-5
clone size: few
CDR3 length: 12
V gene: TRBV30
CDR3 DNA: TGTGCCTGGAGTTTCCTAAATCAGCCCCAGCATTTT
CDR3 protein: CAWSFLNQPQHF

D gene: TRBD2
J gene: TRBJ2-3
clone size: -
CDR3 length: 14
V gene: TRBV27
CDR3 DNA: TGTGCCAGCAGTTTAGGACTAGCGGGAGATGGGGTGTATTTT
CDR3 protein: CASSLGLAGDGVYF

D gene: TRBD2
J gene: TRBJ2-1
clone size: -
CDR3 length: 15
V gene: TRBV4-2
CDR3 DNA: TGTGCCAGCAGCCCAGGACTAGCGGGAATCGATGAGCAGTTCTTC
CDR3 protein: CASSPGLAGIDEQFF

D gene: -
J gene: TRBJ2-4
clone size: -
CDR3 length: 16
V gene: TRBV18
CDR3 DNA: TGTGCCAGCTCACCACCCGGGGGACAGAGTAAAAACATTCAGTACTTC
CDR3 protein: CASSPPGGQSKNIQYF

D gene: -
J gene: TRBJ2-7
clone size: -
CDR3 length: 15
V gene: TRBV25-1
CDR3 DNA: TGTGCCAGCACCCGAGACTGGGGCAGGGTGAAAGAGCAGTACTTC
CDR3 protein: CASTRDWGRVKEQYF

D gene: -
J gene: TRBJ1-2
clone size: -
CDR3 length: 15
V gene: TRBV6-1
CDR3 DNA: TGTGCCAGCATCCAAAGGCAGATCCATAACTATGGCTACACCTTC
CDR3 protein: CASIQRQIHNYGYTF

D gene: -
J gene: TRBJ2-3
clone size: once
CDR3 length: 16
V gene: TRBV5-4
CDR3 DNA: TGTGCCAGCAGCTGGGCCGGGGCTACTGCAGCAGATACGCAGTATTTT
CDR3 protein: CASSWAGATAADTQYF

D gene: -
J gene: TRBJ2-4
clone size: -
CDR3 length: 12
V gene: TRBV30
CDR3 DNA: TGTGCCTGGAGTGTAATACACAGCATTCAGTACTTC
CDR3 protein: CAWSVIHSIQYF

D gene: -
J gene: TRBJ1-1
clone size: -
CDR3 length: 13
V gene: TRBV18
CDR3 DNA: TGTGCCAGCTCCCCCGGGGGGAACACTGAAGCTTTCTTT
CDR3 protein: CASSPGGNTEAFF

D gene: -
J gene: TRBJ2-1
clone size: -
CDR3 length: 16
V gene: TRBV30
CDR3 DNA: TGTGCCTGGAGAGCGGGTTACGACAGTTCCTACAATGAGCAGTTCTTC
CDR3 protein: CAWRAGYDSSYNEQFF

D gene: -
J gene: TRBJ2-2
clone size: -
CDR3 length: 15
V gene: TRBV5-4
CDR3 DNA: TGTGCCAGCAGCCGGGTTGGAGCGAACACCGGGGAGCTGTTTTTT
CDR3 protein: CASSRVGANTGELFF

D gene: -
J gene: TRBJ2-1
clone size: -
CDR3 length: 13
V gene: TRBV19
CDR3 DNA: TGTGCCAGTAGTATTAGGAGGGACAATGAGCAGTTCTTC
CDR3 protein: CASSIRRDNEQFF

D gene: TRBD1
J gene: TRBJ1-3
clone size: -
CDR3 length: 15
V gene: TRBV28
CDR3 DNA: TGTGCCAGCAGTGGTACAGGGGCCTCTGGAAACACCATATATTTT
CDR3 protein: CASSGTGASGNTIYF

D gene: TRBD1
J gene: TRBJ1-3
clone size: -
CDR3 length: 16
V gene: TRBV7-2
CDR3 DNA: TGTGCCAGCAGCCCAGGGGGGTTCATGAGGGGAAACACCATATATTTT
CDR3 protein: CASSPGGFMRGNTIYF

D gene: -
J gene: TRBJ2-7
clone size: -
CDR3 length: 13
V gene: TRBV28
CDR3 DNA: TGTGCCAGCAGTCCGCCACAGGGATACGAGCAGTACTTC
CDR3 protein: CASSPPQGYEQYF

D gene: -
J gene: TRBJ1-1
clone size: -
CDR3 length: 15
V gene: TRBV28
CDR3 DNA: TGTGCCAGCAGTTTATGGACAGGAGTGAACACTGAAGCTTTCTTT
CDR3 protein: CASSLWTGVNTEAFF

D gene: -
J gene: TRBJ1-5
clone size: -
CDR3 length: 15
V gene: TRBV15
CDR3 DNA: TGTGCCACCAGCGAAACCGGGAAAATCAATCAGCCCCAGCATTTT
CDR3 protein: CATSETGKINQPQHF

D gene: -
J gene: TRBJ1-5
clone size: -
CDR3 length: 12
V gene: TRBV28
CDR3 DNA: TGTGCCAGCAGTTGGGGAGATCAGCCCCAGCATTTT
CDR3 protein: CASSWGDQPQHF

D gene: -
J gene: TRBJ2-2
clone size: -
CDR3 length: 15
V gene: TRBV2
CDR3 DNA: TGTGCCAGCAGTGAGGACGGATTGTACTCCGGGGAGCTGTTTTTT
CDR3 protein: CASSEDGLYSGELFF

D gene: -
J gene: TRBJ2-3
clone size: -
CDR3 length: 14
V gene: TRBV19
CDR3 DNA: TGTGCCAGTGTCGGGCCGGGTAGCACAGATACGCAGTATTTT
CDR3 protein: CASVGPGSTDTQYF

D gene: -
J gene: TRBJ1-3
clone size: -
CDR3 length: 17
V gene: TRBV28
CDR3 DNA: TGTGCCAGCAGTTTATATACGGATTCGATCTCTGGAAACACCATATATTTT
CDR3 protein: CASSLYTDSISGNTIYF

D gene: -
J gene: TRBJ1-1
clone size: once
CDR3 length: 14
V gene: TRBV6-6
CDR3 DNA: TGTGCCAGCAGTTACGGCCTCATGAACACTGAAGCTTTCTTT
CDR3 protein: CASSYGLMNTEAFF

D gene: -
J gene: TRBJ2-7
clone size: -
CDR3 length: 14
V gene: TRBV15
CDR3 DNA: TGTGCCACCAGGACTAGGGGGAACCGGTACGAGCAGTACTTC
CDR3 protein: CATRTRGNRYEQYF

D gene: TRBD1
J gene: TRBJ1-5
clone size: -
CDR3 length: 14
V gene: TRBV4-1
CDR3 DNA: TGCGCCAGCAGCTGGGGACAGGGAAATCAGCCCCAGCATTTT
CDR3 protein: CASSWGQGNQPQHF

D gene: -
J gene: TRBJ2-3
clone size: -
CDR3 length: 13
V gene: TRBV11-1
CDR3 DNA: TGTGCCAGCAGCTTAGAGGGCACAGATACGCAGTATTTT
CDR3 protein: CASSLEGTDTQYF

D gene: TRBD1
J gene: TRBJ2-5
clone size: -
CDR3 length: 15
V gene: TRBV5-1
CDR3 DNA: TGCGCCAGCAGCTTGGGACAGGGGGTCAGGGAGACCCAGTACTTC
CDR3 protein: CASSLGQGVRETQYF

D gene: -
J gene: TRBJ2-7
clone size: -
CDR3 length: 12
V gene: TRBV7-9
CDR3 DNA: TGTGCCAGCAGCCTAAATGGGGGCGAGCAGTACTTC
CDR3 protein: CASSLNGGEQYF

D gene: -
J gene: TRBJ2-2
clone size: -
CDR3 length: 16
V gene: TRBV19
CDR3 DNA: TGTGCCAGTAGTATCCTGTTGGGAGCGGTCACCGGGGAGCTGTTTTTT
CDR3 protein: CASSILLGAVTGELFF

D gene: TRBD1
J gene: TRBJ1-2
clone size: -
CDR3 length: 17
V gene: TRBV27
CDR3 DNA: TGTGCCAGCAGTTCCTTCCTTCGACAGGGGACTAACTATGGCTACACCTTC
CDR3 protein: CASSSFLRQGTNYGYTF

D gene: TRBD1
J gene: TRBJ1-2
clone size: -
CDR3 length: 15
V gene: TRBV5-1
CDR3 DNA: TGCGCCAGCAGCACGGGGACAGTCGGACTCTATGGCTACACCTTC
CDR3 protein: CASSTGTVGLYGYTF

D gene: TRBD1
J gene: TRBJ2-7
clone size: -
CDR3 length: 15
V gene: TRBV28
CDR3 DNA: TGTGCCAGCAATCGACTGGACAGGCTACTCTACGAGCAGTACTTC
CDR3 protein: CASNRLDRLLYEQYF

D gene: TRBD1
J gene: TRBJ1-1
clone size: -
CDR3 length: 16
V gene: TRBV18
CDR3 DNA: TGTGCCAGCTCATTGGGACAGGGTAAGGTAGGCACTGAAGCTTTCTTT
CDR3 protein: CASSLGQGKVGTEAFF

D gene: TRBD2
J gene: TRBJ2-1
clone size: -
CDR3 length: 15
V gene: TRBV7-9
CDR3 DNA: TGTGCCAGCAGCTCCGCGCTAGCGGGAGATTGGGAGCAGTTCTTC
CDR3 protein: CASSSALAGDWEQFF

D gene: TRBD2
J gene: TRBJ2-5
clone size: -
CDR3 length: 15
V gene: TRBV5-6
CDR3 DNA: TGTGCCAGCAGCTCCGTGGGGGGGGTCCGGGAGACCCAGTACTTC
CDR3 protein: CASSSVGGVRETQYF